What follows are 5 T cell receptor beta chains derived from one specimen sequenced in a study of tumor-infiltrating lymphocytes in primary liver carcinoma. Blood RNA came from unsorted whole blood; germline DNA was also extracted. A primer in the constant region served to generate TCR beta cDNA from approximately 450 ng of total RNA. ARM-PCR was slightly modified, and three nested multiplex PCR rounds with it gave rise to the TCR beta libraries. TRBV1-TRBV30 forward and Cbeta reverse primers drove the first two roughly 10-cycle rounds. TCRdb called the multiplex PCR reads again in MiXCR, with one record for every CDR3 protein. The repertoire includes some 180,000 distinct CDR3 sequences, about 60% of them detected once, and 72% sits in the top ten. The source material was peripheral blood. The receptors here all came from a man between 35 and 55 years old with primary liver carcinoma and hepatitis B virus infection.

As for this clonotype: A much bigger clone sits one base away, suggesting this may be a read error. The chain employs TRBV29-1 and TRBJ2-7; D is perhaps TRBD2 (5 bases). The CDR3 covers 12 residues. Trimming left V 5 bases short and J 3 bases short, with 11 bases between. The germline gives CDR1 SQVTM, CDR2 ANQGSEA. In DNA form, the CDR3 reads TGCAGCGTTCGAGAGGGCTACTACGAGCAGTACTTC. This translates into CSVREGYYEQYF.

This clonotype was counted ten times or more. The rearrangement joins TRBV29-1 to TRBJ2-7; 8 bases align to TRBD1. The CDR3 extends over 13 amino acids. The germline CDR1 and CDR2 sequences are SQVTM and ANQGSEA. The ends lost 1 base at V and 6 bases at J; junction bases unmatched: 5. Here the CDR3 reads CSVEGTGNAEQYF. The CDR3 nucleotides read TGCAGCGTTGAAGGGACAGGGAACGCCGAGCAGTACTTC.

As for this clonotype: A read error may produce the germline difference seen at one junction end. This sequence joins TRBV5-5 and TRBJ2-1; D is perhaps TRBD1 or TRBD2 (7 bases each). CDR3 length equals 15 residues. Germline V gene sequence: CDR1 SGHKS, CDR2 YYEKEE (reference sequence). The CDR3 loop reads CASSQRAGGGNEQSF. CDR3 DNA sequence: TGTGCCAGTAGCCAGAGGGCAGGGGGGGGAAATGAGCAGTCCTTC. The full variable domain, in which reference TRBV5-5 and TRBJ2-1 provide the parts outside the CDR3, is DAGVTQSPTHLIKTRGQQVTLRCSPISGHKSVSWYQQVLGQGPQFIFQYYEKEERGRGNFPDRFSARQFPNYSSELNVNALLLGDSALYLCASSQRAGGGNEQSFGPGTRLTVL.

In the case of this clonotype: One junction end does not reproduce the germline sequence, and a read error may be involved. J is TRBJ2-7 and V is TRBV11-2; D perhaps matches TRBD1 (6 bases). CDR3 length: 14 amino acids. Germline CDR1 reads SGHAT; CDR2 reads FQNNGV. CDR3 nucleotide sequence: TGTGCCATCAGCTTAGACCAGGGGACCTACGAGCAGTACTTC. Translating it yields CAISLDQGTYEQYF.

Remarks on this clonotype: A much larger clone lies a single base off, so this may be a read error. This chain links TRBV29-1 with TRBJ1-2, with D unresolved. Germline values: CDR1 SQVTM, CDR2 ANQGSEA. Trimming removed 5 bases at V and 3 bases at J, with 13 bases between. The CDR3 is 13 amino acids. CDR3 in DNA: TGCAGCGTTTGGGCGGGCTCTGACTATGGCTACACCTTC. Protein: CSVWAGSDYGYTF.